This TCR beta chain comes out of a study of blood T cell repertoires in COVID-19 (dated by TCRdb to between 2020 and 2021). At the level of the whole study: Collaborator samples came from the United States, Italy and Spain and covered acute and convalescent phases of COVID-19. The material from the prospective study consisted of cDNA or gDNA derived from T cells, B-cell-depleted T cells, or PBMCs. The dataset comprised deeply sampled blood TCRbeta repertoires from subjects exposed to, actively infected with, or recovered from COVID-19. A freely available public database, intended as a resource for researchers studying the immune response to SARS-CoV-2, is where the repertoires were released. Samples were obtained from the ongoing ImmuneRACE study (first 160 participants) and from some 1,300 subjects provided by 6 global collaborators. Sample metadata almost always included a de-identified subject ID, COVID-19 status, age in years and sex. Where HLA class I and class II types were available, the types were taken from metadata supplied by the sample provider, not from assay-based typing. The investigation overall reported the following: The amount of clinical and demographic metadata varied by source and participant and was provided uncurated.

Compared with germline, V lacks 0 bases and J lacks 9 bases; bases without a gene match: 5. Reading from cysteine to phenylalanine, the CDR3 counts 14 amino acids. The DNA shown is the 42-base CDR3, in frame from base 1. The germline V gene gives CDR1 as SNHLY and CDR2 as FYNNEI. The collaborating institutions used their own protocols to collect whole blood in K2EDTA tubes. Collaborator samples were shipped for TCRbeta analysis as frozen whole blood, isolated PBMCs, or DNA extracted from either sample type. For this clone: Its cognate antigen has yet to be identified. No much larger clone is present one base from it, and per-base qualities are unavailable.

TCRbeta CDR3 regions were amplified from genomic DNA by means of the immunoSEQ Assay, a bias-controlled multiplex PCR. As for the authors' bioinformatics: The number of nucleated cells in each sample was estimated by amplification of reference gene primers within the assay. To quantify the absolute abundance of each unique TCRbeta CDR3 rearrangement, sequence reads were collapsed and filtered. For each sample, productive Simpson clonality was calculated by taking the square root of Simpson's diversity index across productive rearrangements. Sourced from immuneACCESS, this table was stored by TCRdb with only in-frame sequences that have V and J called. A share of the clones is absent; for the studies checked, an unresolved V gene accounts for under half, and the remainder has no known explanation. V and J calls and clone size are copied from that table; D and trimming were computed from the DNA. The sample includes approximately 100,000 clones, with 70% to 90% observed a single time. Of the sample, 2.5% to 3.5% falls within the top ten clones.

The sample was peripheral blood. This sequence originates from a man aged 50-60 years in a cohort sampled during active COVID-19. This chain is built from TRBV2 and TRBJ2-1, with 7 junctional bases fitting TRBD2. DNA sequence: TGTGCCAGCAGTGAAGCGCTTCCGGGAGGTGAGCAGTTCTTC. It codes for CASSEALPGGEQFF.